The 22 T cell receptor beta chains below all came from one sample that was sequenced in a study of T cells in Graves' hyperthyroidism and ophthalmopathy. Amplification of TCR beta CDR3 regions used RNA as the template. The TCR CDR3 was amplified in a first-round RT-PCR using the HTBI primer set. MiXCR, applied by TCRdb to the multiplex PCR reads, yields one record per CDR3 protein. The sample lists 330,000 or so distinct CDR3 sequences, 15% to 20% occurring once. Sequenced: blood. These receptors were obtained from a woman in her forties with Graves' ophthalmopathy.

The V and J genes are TRBV5-1 and TRBJ2-5; 9 positions agree with TRBD2. Germline CDR1 is SGHRS and CDR2 is YFSETQ. The CDR3 length is 17 residues. The V and J ends lost 1 base and 4 bases, in that order; junction bases with no gene match: 11. CDR3: CASSLQSSGNGGETQYF. The CDR3 coding sequence is TGCGCCAGCAGCTTGCAGTCTAGCGGGAACGGGGGAGAGACCCAGTACTTC.

This clonotype was recorded at least ten times. This chain links TRBV20-1 with TRBJ2-7; a weak D match, TRBD1 (5 bases). With 6 bases removed from V and 6 bases from J, the gap between germline ends came to 21 bases. Germline lookup yields CDR1 DFQATT and CDR2 SNEGSKA (reference sequence). The CDR3 runs to 14 residues. The CDR3 reads CSAKGIGPSSEQYF. In DNA, the CDR3 is TGCAGTGCAAAGGGGATCGGCCCCTCAAGCGAGCAGTACTTC.

In this sample, this clonotype turned up many times. This sequence joins TRBV12-3 or TRBV12-4 and TRBJ1-5, with 9 bases aligning to TRBD1. Germline trimming cut 6 bases from V and 2 bases from J; bases unmatched to any gene: 5. This CDR3 is 15 amino acids long. In nucleotides, the CDR3 is TGTGCCAGCAGCCCTACAGGGGGCGGCAATCAGCCCCAGCATTTT. Its protein product is CASSPTGGGNQPQHF.

The chain couples TRBV12-3 or TRBV12-4 to TRBJ2-5, with TRBD2 identical over 9 bases. CDR3 length equals 14 residues. The ends lost 3 bases at V and 5 bases at J; junction bases unmatched: 4. The CDR3 sequence: CASSFGLARETQYF. The DNA of the CDR3 is TGTGCCAGCAGTTTTGGACTAGCGAGGGAGACCCAGTACTTC.

In this sample, this clonotype turned up many times. One end of the junction fails to match germline, which may point to a read error. The V gene is TRBV6-5, the J gene TRBJ2-5; 7 bases are a match to TRBD2. The germline CDR1 and CDR2 sequences are MNHEY and SVGAGI. The CDR3 is 17 residues long. CDR3 amino acids: CASRYLADGGSGETQYF. The CDR3 DNA reads as TGTGCCAGCAGATACTTGGCGGACGGCGGGAGCGGAGAGACCCAGTACTTC.

There are many counts of this clonotype. The J gene is TRBJ1-6, the V gene TRBV18; D ambiguous. V lost 5 bases, J lost 4 bases, and 9 bases lay in between. CDR3 size: 14 residues. CDR1 is KGHSH and CDR2 is LQKENI in the germline V gene. This CDR3 is CASSVELYNSPLHF. The CDR3 DNA follows: TGTGCCAGCTCAGTGGAACTTTATAATTCACCCCTCCACTTT.

In its sample, this clonotype was seen once. V gene TRBV30 combines with J gene TRBJ1-1; D remains unclear. The CDR3 runs 14 residues. CDR1 is GTSNPN, CDR2 SVGIG, per germline (reference sequence). V lost 2 bases, J lost 5 bases, and 15 bases lay in between. The CDR3 DNA follows: TGTGCCTGGAGTTCACGGGCCTGGCGGACTGAAGCTTTCTTT. It yields the protein CAWSSRAWRTEAFF.

This chain links TRBV20-1 with TRBJ2-7, with a weak D call TRBD2 (6 bases). The V end was cut by 4 bases, the J end by 4 bases, with 17 bases between. CDR3 size: 14 residues. The germline CDR1 and CDR2 sequences are DFQATT and SNEGSKA (reference sequence). CDR3 region: CSAIGPKGTYEQYF. Here the CDR3 DNA reads TGCAGTGCTATTGGTCCTAAGGGGACTTACGAGCAGTACTTC.

V usage is TRBV29-1 and J usage is TRBJ1-2; 8 bases are a match to TRBD1. J gave up 1 base and V 7 bases, and 8 bases lay outside the gene matches. Germline V CDR1 and CDR2: SQVTM, ANQGSEA. This CDR3 is 14 amino acids long. Here the CDR3 reads CSDLGTGGNYGYTF. In DNA, the CDR3 is TGCAGCGACCTGGGCACAGGGGGTAACTATGGCTACACCTTC.

This clonotype has a count of ten or more. The gene calls are TRBV24-1 and TRBJ2-2; TRBD1 might be the D (5 bases). From germline, CDR1 is KGHDR and CDR2 SFDVKD. V was cut by 3 bases and J by 3 bases, with 19 bases left in between. The CDR3 covers 18 residues. This chain's CDR3 is CATSDHKGARADTGELFF. The CDR3 nucleotides are TGTGCCACCAGTGATCACAAAGGGGCGAGAGCTGACACCGGGGAGCTGTTTTTT.

V is TRBV6-1 and J is TRBJ2-7; D might be TRBD1 (6 bases). Germline assignment: CDR1 MNHNS and CDR2 SASEGT. The CDR3 runs to 15 residues. Trimming left V 6 bases short and J 2 bases short, with 17 bases between. CDR3 protein: CASSLPGTQTYEQYF. DNA of the CDR3: TGTGCCAGCAGCCTACCCGGGACACAAACCTACGAGCAGTACTTC.

Many counts were recorded for this clonotype. This chain joins TRBV19 and TRBJ1-5; the D is unclear. V gave up 5 bases and J gave up 0 bases, with 11 bases separating them. This CDR3 is built from 15 residues. Germline V gene sequence: CDR1 LNHDA, CDR2 SQIVND (reference sequence). CDR3 nucleotides: TGTGCCAGTAGTTGGGGAAGGGTTAGCAATCAGCCCCAGCATTTT. This sequence encodes CASSWGRVSNQPQHF. Filled out from reference TRBV19 and TRBJ1-5, the complete variable domain reads DGGITQSPKYLFRKEGQNVTLSCEQNLNHDAMYWYRQDPGQGLRLIYYSQIVNDFQKGDIAEGYSVSREKKESFPLTVTSAQKNPTAFYLCASSWGRVSNQPQHFGDGTRLSIL.

This clonotype was seen a few times. The chain recombines TRBV27 with TRBJ2-7; TRBD1 might be the D (5 bases). The CDR3 extends over 13 amino acids. With 5 bases removed from V and 3 bases from J, the gap between germline ends came to 11 bases. Germline V lookup: CDR1 MNHEY, CDR2 SMNVEV (reference sequence). The CDR3 region is CASSLQVYYEQYF. CDR3 DNA: TGTGCCAGCAGTCTACAGGTATACTACGAGCAGTACTTC.

The sample holds many counts of this clonotype. The chain couples TRBV7-9 to TRBJ1-1; no clear D. CDR1 is SEHNR and CDR2 is FQNEAQ in the germline V gene (reference sequence). The CDR3 contains 11 residues. Trimming removed 5 bases at V and 6 bases at J, with 7 bases between. CDR3 sequence (DNA): TGTGCCAGCAGCCCGTCTTCTGAAGCTTTCTTT. Translation: CASSPSSEAFF. Using reference TRBV7-9 and TRBJ1-1 for the parts outside the CDR3, the full variable domain is DTGVSQNPRHKITKRGQNVTFRCDPISEHNRLYWYRQTLGQGPEFLTYFQNEAQLEKSRLLSDRFSAERPKGSFSTLEIQRTEQGDSAMYLCASSPSSEAFFGQGTRLTVV.

V usage is TRBV20-1 and J usage is TRBJ2-7; TRBD2 matches at 8 bases. Germline trimming cut 3 bases from V and 1 base from J; bases unmatched to any gene: 8. This CDR3 is built from 15 residues. Germline V gene lookup returns CDR1 DFQATT and CDR2 SNEGSKA (reference sequence). CDR3 loop: CSARRSGSESYEQYF. For the CDR3, the DNA is TGCAGTGCTAGGAGGAGCGGGAGTGAGTCCTACGAGCAGTACTTC.

This clonotype was seen many times. This chain links TRBV12-3 or TRBV12-4 with TRBJ2-4; unclear D gene. Trimming took off 1 base at V and 0 bases at J, with 7 bases between the two ends. This CDR3 contains 15 residues. The CDR3 DNA sequence: TGTGCCAGCAGTTTAGACTTTTTAGCCAAAAACATTCAGTACTTC. The encoded protein is CASSLDFLAKNIQYF.

The CDR3 loop reads CSARGAGEPYEQYF. CDR3 bases: TGCAGTGCTAGAGGAGCGGGAGAACCATACGAGCAGTACTTC. The rearrangement links TRBV20-1 to TRBJ2-7, with 8 bases identical to TRBD2. V shed 1 base and J 4 bases; nucleotides not matched to a gene: 6. This CDR3 spans 14 amino acids. Germline-derived CDR1 and CDR2 are DFQATT and SNEGSKA (reference sequence).

This clonotype has a handful of counts. This chain joins TRBV30 and TRBJ1-5, with D possibly matching TRBD1 (6 bases). Per germline, CDR1 GTSNPN and CDR2 SVGIG (reference sequence). V was cut by 1 base and J by 4 bases, with 8 bases left in between. The CDR3 has 13 residues. The CDR3 coding sequence is TGTGCCTGGAGTGGCAGGGGTAATCAGCCCCAGCATTTT. Translation: CAWSGRGNQPQHF.

This clonotype appeared many times. This sequence joins TRBV28 and TRBJ2-7, with D unresolved. The germline CDR1 and CDR2 sequences are MDHEN and SYDVKM. V lost 3 bases to trimming and J lost 2 bases, with 11 bases between them. The CDR3 is 14 amino acids. The CDR3 coding sequence is TGTGCCAGCAGTTTGTTTGATCGGGCCTACGAGCAGTACTTC. Translating gives CASSLFDRAYEQYF.

This clonotype was seen at least ten times. The chain employs TRBV11-2 and TRBJ2-7; 11 nucleotides match TRBD2. V trimming: 5 bases; J trimming: 2 bases; junction bases outside the gene matches: 17. The CDR3 has 19 amino acids. CDR1 SGHAT and CDR2 FQNNGV come from the germline V gene. CDR3 residues: CASSRTGLRLAGTAYEQYF. CDR3 DNA: TGTGCCAGCAGCCGTACGGGCTTGCGACTAGCGGGAACGGCCTACGAGCAGTACTTC.

The chain employs TRBV7-8 and TRBJ2-7; the match to TRBD1 covers 7 bases. CDR1 and CDR2 (germline): SGHVS, FQNEAQ. The length of the CDR3 is 16 residues. Trimming cost V 5 bases and J 2 bases; bases outside gene matches: 12. As DNA, the CDR3 is TGTGCCAGCAGCCTGGGACAGACCACCTCTCCCTACGAGCAGTACTTC. Translation: CASSLGQTTSPYEQYF. Looking up the rest from reference TRBV7-8 and TRBJ2-7 gives the full variable domain: GAGVSQSPRYKVAKRGQDVALRCDPISGHVSLFWYQQALGQGPEFLTYFQNEAQLDKSGLPSDRFFAERPEGSVSTLKIQRTQQEDSAVYLCASSLGQTTSPYEQYFGPGTRLTVT.

Ten or more counts support this clonotype. The genes are TRBV7-6 and TRBJ1-3; D is undetermined. The germline V and J ends were trimmed by 8 bases and 0 bases, with 14 bases remaining between them. This CDR3 comprises 15 residues. Per germline, CDR1 SGHVS and CDR2 FNYEAQ. CDR3 nucleotides: TGTGCCAGCGGCGGACTTAGTTCCTCTGGAAACACCATATATTTT. This codes for CASGGLSSSGNTIYF.